This T cell receptor (beta chain) was identified in a study of neurological immune-mediated disorders. Stated time point: longitudinal time-point 3. The CDR3 length is 13 residues. V shed 7 bases and J shed 0 bases, with 9 bases lying between them. Germline-derived CDR1 and CDR2 are MNHEY and SVGAGI. Ten or more counts support this clonotype. Template-switch 5'RACE cDNA synthesis added a 10-nucleotide unique molecular identifier. Sequencing runs each yielded over 190 million TCR-beta sequences from 15-18 subjects. MiXCR, applied by TCRdb to the 5' RACE reads, yields one record per CDR3 protein. The sample contains 53,000 or so distinct CDR3 sequences, 7% to 9% of which appear only once.

The receptor was isolated from a woman aged 40 to 50 in good health. The sample was PBMCs. J is TRBJ1-1 and V is TRBV6-5, with D unresolved. Here the CDR3 reads CASTGRLNTEAFF. In DNA form, the CDR3 reads TGTGCCAGCACCGGACGGTTGAACACTGAAGCTTTCTTT.